The 26 T cell receptor beta chains listed next were all sequenced from one sample in a study of cytotoxic CD8 clonotypes in ibrutinib-treated CLL. The assay was immunoSEQ multiplex PCR, and TCRdb's table has in-frame clones only and misses some. Counted here are more than 300,000 clones, 80% occurring once; the ten biggest clones make up roughly 7%. The specimen comprised PBMCs, sampled before ibrutinib treatment. The receptors here all came from a human donor with chronic lymphocytic leukemia.

The V gene is TRBV5-6, the J gene TRBJ2-7; 8 nucleotides line up with TRBD2. The germline V gene has CDR1 SGHDT and CDR2 YYEEEE. V lost 0 bases, J lost 5 bases, and 10 bases stayed unmatched. The CDR3 is made up of 16 amino acids. The CDR3 DNA reads TGTGCCAGCAGCTTGGGAGGGTACGGGAGGGCCCACGAGCAGTACTTC. As protein: CASSLGGYGRAHEQYF.

V and J are TRBV27 and TRBJ1-2; tentatively, D is TRBD1 (6 bases). V shed 5 bases and J shed 8 bases, with 18 bases lying between them. The CDR3 is 14 residues long. Germline V gene data show CDR1 as MNHEY and CDR2 as SMNVEV (reference sequence). In DNA form, the CDR3 reads TGTGCCAGCAGTCAACGGGGGGCTAGGGAGGGCTACACCTTC. Translation gives CASSQRGAREGYTF.

The rearrangement uses TRBV2 and TRBJ1-4, with 9 bases identical to TRBD1. Losses at the gene ends were 6 bases for V and 5 bases for J; bases not matched to a gene: 4. This CDR3 is built from 14 residues. Germline V gives CDR1 SNHLY, CDR2 FYNNEI. The CDR3 coding sequence is TGTGCCAGCAGGATCGGGACAGGGAATGAAAAACTGTTTTTT. Protein product: CASRIGTGNEKLFF.

This chain connects TRBV30 to TRBJ1-1; unclear D gene. Per the germline V gene, CDR1 is GTSNPN and CDR2 is SVGIG (reference sequence). Trimming pared 0 bases from V and 6 bases from J, leaving 14 bases between. The CDR3 length is 14 residues. The CDR3 spells CAWSVLNGGSEAFF. Here the CDR3 DNA reads TGTGCCTGGAGTGTGCTCAACGGAGGGTCTGAAGCTTTCTTT.

There are a few counts of this clone. V usage is TRBV23-1 and J usage is TRBJ2-7; D gene unclear. TRBV23-1 is reported as an ORF; its role is uncertain. The germline V and J ends were trimmed by 2 bases and 1 base, with 9 bases remaining between them. The CDR3 totals 14 residues. The CDR3 coding sequence is TGCGCCAGCAGTCAAGCCATGGGTTCCTACGAGCAGTACTTC. Amino acid sequence: CASSQAMGSYEQYF.

V and J are TRBV28 and TRBJ2-7; 8 bases are shared with TRBD1. The trim removed 3 bases at V and 3 bases at J, leaving 10 bases unmatched. The CDR3 consists of 16 residues. Germline CDR1 MDHEN, CDR2 SYDVKM. DNA of the CDR3: TGTGCCAGCAGTTTCATGGCAGGGGGCCCCTACTACGAGCAGTACTTC. It encodes CASSFMAGGPYYEQYF.

The V and J genes are TRBV5-1 and TRBJ2-7; TRBD1 matches 11 bases. This CDR3 spans 14 amino acids. Germline CDR1 and CDR2: SGHRS and YFSETQ. Losses at the gene ends were 4 bases for V and 3 bases for J; bases not matched to a gene: 3. CDR3 residues: CASSPGTGGYEQYF. Here the CDR3 DNA reads TGCGCCAGCAGCCCAGGGACAGGGGGCTACGAGCAGTACTTC.

The rearrangement uses TRBV4-1 and TRBJ2-7, with 7 bases aligning to TRBD2. The CDR3 covers 12 residues. The germline V gene has CDR1 MGHRA and CDR2 YSYEKL. The J segment lost 4 bases and the V segment lost 4 bases, leaving 1 base of the junction unmatched. CDR3 nucleotides: TGCGCCAGCAGCCCGGGAGGATACGAGCAGTACTTC. This translates into CASSPGGYEQYF.

The rearrangement links TRBV28 to TRBJ1-1, with a weak D call TRBD1 (5 bases). The V gene lost 6 bases and the J gene lost 2 bases, with 7 bases spanning the gap. CDR3 size: 12 residues. CDR1 MDHEN and CDR2 SYDVKM come from the germline V gene. CDR3 sequence: CASRWTNTEAFF. The CDR3 DNA reads TGTGCCAGCAGGTGGACAAACACTGAAGCTTTCTTT.

The rearrangement uses TRBV6-5 and TRBJ2-3, with 9 positions matching TRBD1. The germline V gene has CDR1 MNHEY and CDR2 SVGAGI. The length of the CDR3 is 15 residues. Trimming removed 2 bases from V and 3 bases from J; junction bases left unmatched: 3. The CDR3 DNA reads as TGTGCCAGCAGTTACGTAGGACAGGGGACAGATACGCAGTATTTT. Protein: CASSYVGQGTDTQYF.

The rearrangement joins TRBV30 to TRBJ2-1; tentatively, D is TRBD2 (5 bases). Trimming cost V 4 bases and J 2 bases, with 21 bases left between them. Per the germline V gene, CDR1 is GTSNPN and CDR2 is SVGIG (reference sequence). The CDR3 runs 17 residues. The CDR3 region is CAWTKGLTKPTYNEQFF. The CDR3 DNA is TGTGCCTGGACGAAAGGACTCACAAAGCCTACCTACAATGAGCAGTTCTTC.

This chain uses TRBV5-4 with TRBJ2-1, with 8 bases aligning to TRBD2. CDR1 is SGHNT and CDR2 is YYREEE in the germline V gene (reference sequence). The V and J ends lost 0 bases and 4 bases, in that order; junction bases with no gene match: 6. The CDR3 is 16 residues long. CDR3 in amino acids: CASSLALAGLYNEQFF. CDR3 bases: TGTGCCAGCAGCTTGGCCCTAGCGGGTCTTTACAATGAGCAGTTCTTC. The variable domain in full, completed from reference TRBV5-4 and TRBJ2-1, reads ETGVTQSPTHLIKTRGQQVTLRCSSQSGHNTVSWYQQALGQGPQFIFQYYREEENGRGNFPPRFSGLQFPNYSSELNVNALELDDSALYLCASSLALAGLYNEQFFGPGTRLTVL.

In this sample, this clone turned up once. J is TRBJ2-1 and V is TRBV2; D is unclear. The CDR3 loop spans 15 amino acids. CDR1 and CDR2 (germline): SNHLY, FYNNEI. V dropped 4 bases and J dropped 2 bases, with 12 bases sitting between them. The CDR3 sequence: CASSVDVGTYNEQFF. For the CDR3, the DNA is TGTGCCAGCAGTGTTGACGTAGGCACCTACAATGAGCAGTTCTTC.

This sequence joins TRBV15 and TRBJ2-1; D is unclear. The CDR3 is made up of 16 amino acids. V lost 0 bases and J lost 0, with 9 bases in between. Germline CDR1 is LNHNV and CDR2 is YYDKDF (reference sequence). As DNA, the CDR3 is TGTGCCACCAGCAGAGACCCGGCGGTCTCCTACAATGAGCAGTTCTTC. It yields the protein CATSRDPAVSYNEQFF.

The chain couples TRBV6-5 to TRBJ2-1, with 9 bases that match TRBD2. Germline CDR1 MNHEY, CDR2 SVGAGI. This CDR3 is built from 13 residues. J gave up 7 bases and V 7 bases, and 5 bases lay outside the gene matches. In nucleotides, the CDR3 is TGTGCCAGCAATAATCTAGCGGGGAATGAGCAGTTCTTC. The encoded protein is CASNNLAGNEQFF.

This clone was counted a few times. The chain employs TRBV10-3 and TRBJ1-5, with D hard to call. The length of the CDR3 is 13 residues. V shed 3 bases and J shed 4 bases, with 7 bases lying between them. Germline CDR1 reads ENHRY; CDR2 reads SYGVKD. CDR3: CAISETGNQPQHF. In DNA, the CDR3 is TGTGCCATCAGTGAAACGGGGAATCAGCCCCAGCATTTT.

Only a few counts were recorded for this clone. The V and J genes are TRBV4-1 and TRBJ1-5; D gene unclear. V was shortened by 1 base and J by 0 bases, with 4 bases between the two germline ends. The CDR3 runs 14 residues. CDR1 MGHRA and CDR2 YSYEKL come from the germline V gene. This chain's CDR3 is CASSQAYSNQPQHF. CDR3 coding DNA: TGCGCCAGCAGCCAAGCCTATAGCAATCAGCCCCAGCATTTT.

The gene calls are TRBV15 and TRBJ2-7; 7 bases line up with TRBD1. The ends lost 5 bases at V and 2 bases at J; junction bases unmatched: 6. The CDR3 contains 14 residues. The germline gives CDR1 LNHNV, CDR2 YYDKDF (reference sequence). The CDR3 DNA reads as TGTGCCACCAGCGGGGACAGTAGAACCTACGAGCAGTACTTC. This gives the protein CATSGDSRTYEQYF.

The gene calls are TRBV20-1 and TRBJ2-7; D is ambiguous. The CDR3 runs to 10 residues. V lost 6 bases to trimming and J lost 2 bases, with 5 bases between them. Germline loops: CDR1 DFQATT, CDR2 SNEGSKA (reference sequence). CDR3 DNA: TGCAGTGCGGTTACCTACGAGCAGTACTTC. Translated: CSAVTYEQYF.

The chain recombines TRBV7-3 with TRBJ2-1; TRBD2 matches 8 bases. V shed 3 bases and J 2 bases; nucleotides not matched to a gene: 15. Germline CDR1 reads SGHTA; CDR2 reads FQGTGA. The CDR3 is 19 residues long. CDR3 sequence: CASSFLTTAGVGTYNEQFF. The CDR3 DNA sequence: TGTGCCAGCAGCTTCCTAACCACAGCGGGAGTTGGAACCTACAATGAGCAGTTCTTC.

The V and J genes are TRBV9 and TRBJ2-1; D unclear. Between the trimmed V and J ends, which lost 4 bases and 6 bases, there was a span of 8 bases. CDR3 size: 12 residues. CDR1 and CDR2 (germline): SGDLS, YYNGEE. The CDR3 DNA is TGTGCCAGCAGCCTTGTCTCCAATGAGCAGTTCTTC. This codes for CASSLVSNEQFF.

V usage is TRBV30 and J usage is TRBJ2-1; perhaps TRBD2 as D (6 bases). Germline-derived CDR1 and CDR2 are GTSNPN and SVGIG (reference sequence). Trimming took 2 bases from V and 3 from J, leaving 11 bases between them. The CDR3 runs 14 residues. The CDR3 sequence is CAWSQTGLYNEQFF. The CDR3 DNA is TGTGCCTGGAGTCAAACGGGACTCTACAATGAGCAGTTCTTC. The full variable domain, completed using reference TRBV30 and TRBJ2-1, is SQTIHQWPATLVQPVGSPLSLECTVEGTSNPNLYWYRQAAGRGLQLLFYSVGIGQISSEVPQNLSASRPQDRQFILSSKKLLLSDSGFYLCAWSQTGLYNEQFFGPGTRLTVL.

This clone was seen once. The chain uses TRBV15 and TRBJ2-1; no reliable D call. Trimming pared 5 bases from V and 0 bases from J, leaving 11 bases between. This CDR3 comprises 15 residues. Germline loops: CDR1 LNHNV, CDR2 YYDKDF (reference sequence). This CDR3 is CATSPRTGSYNEQFF. DNA of the CDR3: TGTGCCACCAGCCCACGGACGGGCTCCTACAATGAGCAGTTCTTC.

The rearrangement joins TRBV20-1 to TRBJ2-1, with unresolved D. Trimming removed 5 bases from V and 6 bases from J, with 8 bases in between. Germline V CDR1 and CDR2: DFQATT, SNEGSKA (reference sequence). CDR3 length: 11 residues. The CDR3 loop reads CSAGVVNEQFF. In nucleotides, the CDR3 is TGCAGTGCTGGGGTAGTCAATGAGCAGTTCTTC.

The V call is TRBV5-8, the J call TRBJ1-5; no firm D call. V lost 1 base to trimming and J lost 5 bases, with 19 bases between them. The CDR3 covers 17 residues. CDR1 SGHTS and CDR2 YDEGEE come from the germline V gene. CDR3 sequence reads: CASSLSLQVGFDQPQHF. CDR3 in DNA: TGTGCCAGCAGCTTGTCACTTCAGGTTGGGTTCGATCAGCCCCAGCATTTT.

The chain combines TRBV29-1 with TRBJ2-2; maybe TRBD2 (5 bases). From germline, CDR1 is SQVTM and CDR2 ANQGSEA. The length of the CDR3 is 13 residues. The V gene lost 4 bases and the J gene lost 1 base, with 7 bases spanning the gap. Here the CDR3 reads CSVVSGNTGELFF. The DNA for the CDR3 is TGCAGCGTTGTAAGCGGGAACACCGGGGAGCTGTTTTTT.